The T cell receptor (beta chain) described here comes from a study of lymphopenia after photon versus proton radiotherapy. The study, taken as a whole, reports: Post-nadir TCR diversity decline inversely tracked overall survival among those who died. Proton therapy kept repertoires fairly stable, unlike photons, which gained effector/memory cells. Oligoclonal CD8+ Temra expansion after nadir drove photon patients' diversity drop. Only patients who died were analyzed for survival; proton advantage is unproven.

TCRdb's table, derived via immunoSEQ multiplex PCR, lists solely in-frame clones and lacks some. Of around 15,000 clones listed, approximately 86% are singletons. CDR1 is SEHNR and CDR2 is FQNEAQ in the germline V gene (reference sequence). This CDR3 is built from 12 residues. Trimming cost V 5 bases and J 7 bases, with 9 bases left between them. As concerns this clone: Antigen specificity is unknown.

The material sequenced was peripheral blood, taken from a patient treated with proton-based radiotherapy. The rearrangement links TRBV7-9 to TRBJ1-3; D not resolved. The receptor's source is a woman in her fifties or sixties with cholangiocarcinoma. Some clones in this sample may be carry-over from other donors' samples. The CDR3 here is CASSQNQNTIYF. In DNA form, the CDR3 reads TGTGCCAGCAGCCAGAATCAGAACACCATATATTTT. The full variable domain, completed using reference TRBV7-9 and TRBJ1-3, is DTGVSQNPRHKITKRGQNVTFRCDPISEHNRLYWYRQTLGQGPEFLTYFQNEAQLEKSRLLSDRFSAERPKGSFSTLEIQRTEQGDSAMYLCASSQNQNTIYFGEGSWLTVV.